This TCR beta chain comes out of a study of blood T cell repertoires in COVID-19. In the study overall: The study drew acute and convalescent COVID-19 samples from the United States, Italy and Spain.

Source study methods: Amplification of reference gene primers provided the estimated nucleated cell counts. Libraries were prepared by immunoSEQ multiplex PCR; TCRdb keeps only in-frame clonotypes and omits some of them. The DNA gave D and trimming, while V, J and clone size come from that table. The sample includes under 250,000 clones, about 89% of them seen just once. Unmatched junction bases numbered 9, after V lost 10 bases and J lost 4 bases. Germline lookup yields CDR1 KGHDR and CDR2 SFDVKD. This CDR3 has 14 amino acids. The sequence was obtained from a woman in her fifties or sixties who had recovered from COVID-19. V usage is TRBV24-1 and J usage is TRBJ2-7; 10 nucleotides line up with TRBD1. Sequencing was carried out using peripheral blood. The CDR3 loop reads CATSSRQGAYEQYF. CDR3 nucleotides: TGTGCCACTAGTAGTCGACAGGGGGCTTACGAGCAGTACTTC.